Sequencing of this T cell receptor beta chain was carried out in a study of blood T cells in healthy people across ages. Across the study: When template switching was applied, about one barcoded beta molecule was captured per two T cells. Notes on the study in general: Diversity of TCR beta correlated strongly with naive T cell percentage. Estimates based on one million T cells were treated as lower bounds.

Each of the donors had around 10 milliliters of peripheral blood drawn into EDTA-treated Vacutainer tubes. Remarks on this clonotype: The antigen is undetermined.

The authors ran a second PCR of about 6 to 11 cycles using a sample-barcoded 5' primer and a J-beta primer mix. One entry per CDR3 protein, called by TCRdb with MiXCR from the 5' RACE reads. The sample has about 780,000 distinct CDR3 sequences, about 42% seen once; the top ten hold less than 20%. The clonotype originates from a man of 80 years or more in good health. Sequenced material: blood.

In DNA form, the CDR3 reads TGTGCCAGCAGGACCGGGACACCTAGGACAATGGCCCAGTTCTTC. Translated, it gives CASRTGTPRTMAQFF. The chain has TRBV6-2 or TRBV6-3 and TRBJ2-1; TRBD1 is a possible D gene (6 bases). Germline V gives CDR1 MNHEY, CDR2 SVGEGT. V lost 6 bases and J 13 bases, leaving 25 bases between the germline ends. The CDR3 sequence is 15 residues long.